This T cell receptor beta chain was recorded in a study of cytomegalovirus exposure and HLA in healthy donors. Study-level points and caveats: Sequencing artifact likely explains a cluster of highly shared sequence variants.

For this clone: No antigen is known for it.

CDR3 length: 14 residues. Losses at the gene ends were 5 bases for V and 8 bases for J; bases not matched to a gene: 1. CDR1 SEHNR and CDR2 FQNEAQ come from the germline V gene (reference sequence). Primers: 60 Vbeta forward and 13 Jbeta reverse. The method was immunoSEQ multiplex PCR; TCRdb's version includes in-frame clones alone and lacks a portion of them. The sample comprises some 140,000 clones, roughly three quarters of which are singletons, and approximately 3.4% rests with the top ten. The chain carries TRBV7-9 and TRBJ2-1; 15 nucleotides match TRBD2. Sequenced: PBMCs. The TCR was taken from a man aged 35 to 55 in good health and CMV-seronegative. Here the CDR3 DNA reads TGTGCCAGCAGCCGGACTAGCGGGAGGGATGAGCAGTTCTTC. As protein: CASSRTSGRDEQFF.